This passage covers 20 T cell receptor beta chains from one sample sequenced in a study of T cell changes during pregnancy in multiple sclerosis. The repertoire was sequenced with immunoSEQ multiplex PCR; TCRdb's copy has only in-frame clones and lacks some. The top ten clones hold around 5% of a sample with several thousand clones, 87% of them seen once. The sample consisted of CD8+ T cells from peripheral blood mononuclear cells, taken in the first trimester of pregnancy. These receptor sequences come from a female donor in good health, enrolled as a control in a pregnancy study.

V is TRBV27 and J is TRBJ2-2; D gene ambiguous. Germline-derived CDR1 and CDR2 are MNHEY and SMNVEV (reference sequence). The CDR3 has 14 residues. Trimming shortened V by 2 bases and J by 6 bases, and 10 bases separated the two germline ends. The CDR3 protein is CASSLGLLAGELFF. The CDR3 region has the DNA TGTGCCAGCAGTTTAGGGCTATTGGCCGGGGAGCTGTTTTTT.

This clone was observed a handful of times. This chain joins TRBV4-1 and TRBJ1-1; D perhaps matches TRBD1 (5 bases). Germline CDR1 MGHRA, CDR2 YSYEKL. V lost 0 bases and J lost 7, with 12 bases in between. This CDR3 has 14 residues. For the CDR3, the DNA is TGCGCCAGCAGCCAAGATTTGACAGCTAGTGAAGCTTTCTTT. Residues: CASSQDLTASEAFF.

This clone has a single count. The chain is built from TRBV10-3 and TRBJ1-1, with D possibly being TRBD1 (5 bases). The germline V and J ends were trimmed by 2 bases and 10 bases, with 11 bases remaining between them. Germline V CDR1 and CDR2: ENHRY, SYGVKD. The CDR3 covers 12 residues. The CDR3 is CAISEGEGRAFF. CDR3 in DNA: TGTGCCATCAGTGAGGGGGAGGGGAGAGCTTTCTTT.

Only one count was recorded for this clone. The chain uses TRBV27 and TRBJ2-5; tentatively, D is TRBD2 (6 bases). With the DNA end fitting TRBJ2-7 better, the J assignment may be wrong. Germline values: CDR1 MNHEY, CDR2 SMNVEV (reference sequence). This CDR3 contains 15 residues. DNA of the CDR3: TGTGCCAGCAGTTTCGGAAGCGGGCCTACGTACGAGCAGTACTTC. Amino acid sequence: CASSFGSGPTYEQYF.

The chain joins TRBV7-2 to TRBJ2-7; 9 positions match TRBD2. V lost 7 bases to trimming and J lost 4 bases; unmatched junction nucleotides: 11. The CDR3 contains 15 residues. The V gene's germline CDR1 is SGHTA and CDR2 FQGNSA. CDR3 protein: CASKPYSSGVYEQYF. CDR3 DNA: TGTGCCAGCAAACCTTACTCTAGCGGGGTATACGAGCAGTACTTC.

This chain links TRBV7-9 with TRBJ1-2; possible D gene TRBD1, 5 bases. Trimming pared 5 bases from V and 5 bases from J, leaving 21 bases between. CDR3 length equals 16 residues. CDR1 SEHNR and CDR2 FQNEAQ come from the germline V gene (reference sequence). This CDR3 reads CASSIDRDFRVYGYTF. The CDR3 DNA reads TGTGCCAGCAGCATAGATAGGGACTTTCGTGTGTATGGCTACACCTTC.

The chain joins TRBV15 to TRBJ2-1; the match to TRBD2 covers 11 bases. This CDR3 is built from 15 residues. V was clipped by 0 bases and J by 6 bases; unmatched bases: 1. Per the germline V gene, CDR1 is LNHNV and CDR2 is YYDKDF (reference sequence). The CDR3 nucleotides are TGTGCCACCAGCAGAGATAGCGGGGGGGCCAATGAGCAGTTCTTC. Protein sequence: CATSRDSGGANEQFF.

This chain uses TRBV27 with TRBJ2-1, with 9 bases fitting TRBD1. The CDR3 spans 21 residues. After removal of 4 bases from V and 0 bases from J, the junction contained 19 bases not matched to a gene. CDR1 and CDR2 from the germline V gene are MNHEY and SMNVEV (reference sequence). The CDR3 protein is CASSSTAARDRERSSYNEQFF. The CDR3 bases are TGTGCCAGCAGTTCAACCGCCGCCCGGGACAGGGAGCGGAGCTCCTACAATGAGCAGTTCTTC.

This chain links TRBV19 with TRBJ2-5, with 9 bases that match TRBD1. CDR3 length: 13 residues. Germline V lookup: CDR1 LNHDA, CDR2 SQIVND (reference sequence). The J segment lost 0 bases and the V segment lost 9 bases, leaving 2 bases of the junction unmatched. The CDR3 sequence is CASGDRDQETQYF. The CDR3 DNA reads TGTGCCAGCGGGGACAGGGACCAAGAGACCCAGTACTTC.

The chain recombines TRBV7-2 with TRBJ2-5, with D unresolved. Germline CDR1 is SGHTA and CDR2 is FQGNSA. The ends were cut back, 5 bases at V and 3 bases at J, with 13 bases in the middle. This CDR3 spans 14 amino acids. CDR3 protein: CASSHGGLEETQYF. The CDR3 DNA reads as TGTGCCAGCAGCCACGGCGGATTGGAAGAGACCCAGTACTTC.

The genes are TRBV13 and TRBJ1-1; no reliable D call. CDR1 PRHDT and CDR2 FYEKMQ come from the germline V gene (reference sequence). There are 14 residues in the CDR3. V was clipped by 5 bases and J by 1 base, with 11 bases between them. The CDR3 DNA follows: TGTGCCAGCAGCACCTTGACACCGAACACTGAAGCTTTCTTT. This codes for CASSTLTPNTEAFF. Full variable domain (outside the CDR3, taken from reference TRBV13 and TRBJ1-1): AAGVIQSPRHLIKEKRETATLKCYPIPRHDTVYWYQQGPGQDPQFLISFYEKMQSDKGSIPDRFSAQQFSDYHSELNMSSLELGDSALYFCASSTLTPNTEAFFGQGTRLTVV.

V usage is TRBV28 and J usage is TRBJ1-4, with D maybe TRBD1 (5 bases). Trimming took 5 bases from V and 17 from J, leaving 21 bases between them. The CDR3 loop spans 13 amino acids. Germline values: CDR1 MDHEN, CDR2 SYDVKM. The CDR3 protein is CASSLNTGLGYFF. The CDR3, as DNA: TGTGCCAGCAGTCTTAATACGGGACTTGGGTATTTTTTT.

The CDR3 nucleotides are TGTGCCACCAGGACAGGGTTCTACGAGCAGTACTTC. Protein product: CATRTGFYEQYF. The V and J genes are TRBV19 and TRBJ2-7; the match to TRBD1 covers 8 bases. V lost 10 bases to trimming and J lost 3 bases; unmatched junction nucleotides: 5. Germline CDR1 reads LNHDA; CDR2 reads SQIVND (reference sequence). The CDR3 contains 12 residues.

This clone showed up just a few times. Here the CDR3 DNA reads TGTGCCACCAGCAGAGACGTTGGGGCGGGACCGTCAGATACGCAGTATTTT. As protein: CATSRDVGAGPSDTQYF. The chain couples TRBV15 to TRBJ2-3; TRBD2 might be the D (6 bases). CDR1 is LNHNV and CDR2 is YYDKDF in the germline V gene (reference sequence). V lost 0 bases, J lost 4 bases, and 17 bases lay in between. CDR3 length equals 17 residues.

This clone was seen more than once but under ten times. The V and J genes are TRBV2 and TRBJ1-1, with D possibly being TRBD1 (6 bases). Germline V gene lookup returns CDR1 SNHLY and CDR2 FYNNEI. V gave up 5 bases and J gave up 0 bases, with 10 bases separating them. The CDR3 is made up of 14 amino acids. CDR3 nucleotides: TGTGCCAGCAGTCCGGACAGCTTGAACACTGAAGCTTTCTTT. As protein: CASSPDSLNTEAFF.

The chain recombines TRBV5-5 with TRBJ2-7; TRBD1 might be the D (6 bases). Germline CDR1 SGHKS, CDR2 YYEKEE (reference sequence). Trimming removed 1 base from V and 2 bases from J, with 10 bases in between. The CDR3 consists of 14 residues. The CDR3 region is CASSLLGATYEQYF. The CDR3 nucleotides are TGTGCCAGCAGCTTGTTGGGGGCGACCTACGAGCAGTACTTC. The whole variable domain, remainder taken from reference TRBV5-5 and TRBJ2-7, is DAGVTQSPTHLIKTRGQQVTLRCSPISGHKSVSWYQQVLGQGPQFIFQYYEKEERGRGNFPDRFSARQFPNYSSELNVNALLLGDSALYLCASSLLGATYEQYFGPGTRLTVT.

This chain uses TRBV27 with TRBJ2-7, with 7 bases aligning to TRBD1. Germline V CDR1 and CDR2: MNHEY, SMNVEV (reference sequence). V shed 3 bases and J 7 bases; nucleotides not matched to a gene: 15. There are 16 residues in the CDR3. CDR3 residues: CASSFATRTGVGEQYF. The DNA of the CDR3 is TGTGCCAGCAGTTTTGCAACCCGGACAGGCGTTGGGGAGCAGTACTTC.

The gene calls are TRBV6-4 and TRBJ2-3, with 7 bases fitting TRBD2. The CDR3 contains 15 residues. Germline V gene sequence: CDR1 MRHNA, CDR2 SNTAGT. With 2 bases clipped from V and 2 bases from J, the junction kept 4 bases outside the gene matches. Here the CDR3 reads CASSDGSGHTDTQYF. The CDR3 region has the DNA TGTGCCAGCAGTGACGGTAGCGGGCACACAGATACGCAGTATTTT.

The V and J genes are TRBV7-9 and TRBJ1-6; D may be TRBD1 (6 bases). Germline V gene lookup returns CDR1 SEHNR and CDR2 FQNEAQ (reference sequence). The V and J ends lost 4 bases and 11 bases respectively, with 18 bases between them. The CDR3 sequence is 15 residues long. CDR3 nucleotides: TGTGCCAGCAGCTCTACAGGGACCGCGTCGGCACCCCTCCACTTT. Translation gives CASSSTGTASAPLHF.

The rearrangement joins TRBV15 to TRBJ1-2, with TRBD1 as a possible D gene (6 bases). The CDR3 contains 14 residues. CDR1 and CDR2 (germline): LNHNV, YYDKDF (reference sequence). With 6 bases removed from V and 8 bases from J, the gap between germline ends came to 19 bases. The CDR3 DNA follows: TGTGCCACCAGGCAGGAACGGGGGGCCGAAGGCTACACCTTC. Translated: CATRQERGAEGYTF.